This T cell receptor beta chain was documented in a study of memory CD4+ T cells and cytomegalovirus serostatus. The sort gate was single viable CD3+CD4+CD8-CD45RO+ cells for memory CD4+ T cells. The CDR3 runs 13 residues. Trimming removed 0 bases from V and 6 bases from J, with 6 bases in between. From germline, CDR1 is MNHEY and CDR2 SMNVEV (reference sequence). Some clones are missing from TCRdb's copy, which holds only in-frame ones; the method was immunoSEQ multiplex PCR. Among approximately 46,000 clones listed, around 70% were seen once. Input material: memory CD4+ T cells from blood. This chain uses TRBV27 with TRBJ1-5; no clear D. The clonotype originates from an adult in good health and CMV-seropositive. The CDR3 coding sequence is TGTGCCAGCAGTTTATCCTGGGGTCAGCCCCAGCATTTT. It yields the protein CASSLSWGQPQHF.